Below are 29 T cell receptor beta chains sequenced from a single sample in a study of neoadjuvant nivolumab and ipilimumab in lung cancer. The repertoire was sequenced with immunoSEQ multiplex PCR; TCRdb's copy has only in-frame clones and lacks some. The data show fewer than 20,000 clones, roughly 80% seen once. The material was tumor tissue, obtained after neoadjuvant nivolumab, alone or with ipilimumab, at or shortly before surgery. The receptors stem from an adult with non-small cell lung cancer.

The CDR3 protein is CASSPRQGANQPQHF. CDR3 bases: TGTGCCAGCTCACCGCGACAGGGAGCCAATCAGCCCCAGCATTTT. V and J are TRBV18 and TRBJ1-5; 7 bases are a match to TRBD1. Per germline, CDR1 KGHSH and CDR2 LQKENI. V lost 3 bases and J lost 3; bases outside the gene matches: 5. The CDR3 is 15 amino acids. Complete variable domain (other parts from reference TRBV18 and TRBJ1-5): NAGVMQNPRHLVRRRGQEARLRCSPMKGHSHVYWYRQLPEEGLKFMVYLQKENIIDESGMPKERFSAEFPKEGPSILRIQQVVRGDSAAYFCASSPRQGANQPQHFGDGTRLSIL.

The chain joins TRBV28 to TRBJ1-2, with 7 bases lining up with TRBD1. This CDR3 spans 16 amino acids. The V segment lost 2 bases and the J segment 2 bases; nucleotides outside the gene matches: 8. CDR1 is MDHEN, CDR2 SYDVKM, per germline. Written as DNA, the CDR3 is TGTGCCAGCAGTTTAAGGGCAGGGGGTTCGAACTATGGCTACACCTTC. It encodes CASSLRAGGSNYGYTF.

The CDR3, as DNA: TGTGCCAGCAGTTACTCTAGAAACCGGGCTCCCAGTTCCCTCCACTTT. Protein: CASSYSRNRAPSSLHF. The chain uses TRBV6-5 and TRBJ1-6, with D hard to call. Germline values: CDR1 MNHEY, CDR2 SVGAGI. The CDR3 consists of 16 residues. The ends were cut back, 0 bases at V and 14 bases at J, with 20 bases in the middle.

The genes are TRBV7-2 and TRBJ1-1, with TRBD1 matching over 8 bases. The germline gives CDR1 SGHTA, CDR2 FQGNSA. The length of the CDR3 is 14 residues. With V trimmed by 5 bases and J by 6 bases, 8 bases remained unmatched. The CDR3 DNA reads as TGTGCCAGCAGCGCGAGACAGGGGAGGTCTGAAGCTTTCTTT. Translating gives CASSARQGRSEAFF.

The chain recombines TRBV7-9 with TRBJ1-1, with D perhaps matching TRBD1 (5 bases). The CDR3 spans 14 residues. Germline V gene data show CDR1 as SEHNR and CDR2 as FQNEAQ (reference sequence). V dropped 5 bases and J dropped 5 bases, with 15 bases sitting between them. Written as DNA, the CDR3 is TGTGCCAGCAGCCCAAGGGGTGGGAAGACTGAAGCTTTCTTT. Residues: CASSPRGGKTEAFF.

The J gene is TRBJ1-1, the V gene TRBV7-9; no clear D gene. With 1 base removed from V and 4 bases from J, the gap between germline ends came to 10 bases. Germline loops: CDR1 SEHNR, CDR2 FQNEAQ (reference sequence). CDR3 length equals 14 residues. CDR3 nucleotides: TGTGCCAGCAGCTTAGTTTCGGTACCCACTGAAGCTTTCTTT. It yields the protein CASSLVSVPTEAFF. Looking up the rest from reference TRBV7-9 and TRBJ1-1 gives the full variable domain: DTGVSQNPRHKITKRGQNVTFRCDPISEHNRLYWYRQTLGQGPEFLTYFQNEAQLEKSRLLSDRFSAERPKGSFSTLEIQRTEQGDSAMYLCASSLVSVPTEAFFGQGTRLTVV.

In this sample, this clone turned up once. The rearrangement joins TRBV5-8 to TRBJ2-1; D is ambiguous. Between the trimmed V and J ends, which lost 10 bases and 0 bases, there was a span of 11 bases. CDR1 is SGHTS and CDR2 is YDEGEE in the germline V gene. The CDR3 runs to 13 residues. CDR3 nucleotides: TGTGCCGCAGGCCGCAGCTCCTACAATGAGCAGTTCTTC. Protein product: CAAGRSSYNEQFF.

V and J are TRBV28 and TRBJ1-4; 9 bases line up with TRBD1. CDR3 length: 13 residues. J was trimmed by 8 bases and V by 6 bases; bases with no gene match: 4. The germline gives CDR1 MDHEN, CDR2 SYDVKM. CDR3: CASSGTGWEKLFF. The CDR3 bases are TGTGCCAGCAGCGGGACAGGGTGGGAAAAACTGTTTTTT.

The chain carries TRBV7-9 and TRBJ2-2; the match to TRBD1 covers 8 bases. This CDR3 has 19 amino acids. Losses at the gene ends were 5 bases for V and 0 bases for J; bases not matched to a gene: 14. The germline V gene encodes CDR1 SEHNR and CDR2 FQNEAQ (reference sequence). This chain's CDR3 is CASSLADRVGLANTGELFF. The CDR3 DNA reads TGTGCCAGCAGCCTGGCGGACAGGGTGGGGCTCGCGAACACCGGGGAGCTGTTTTTT.

This chain links TRBV29-1 with TRBJ1-4; 10 nucleotides line up with TRBD1. The CDR3 is 13 amino acids. Germline V gene lookup returns CDR1 SQVTM and CDR2 ANQGSEA. V gave up 4 bases and J gave up 8 bases; unmatched junction bases: 4. CDR3 sequence: CSVVGQGGEKLFF. Written as DNA, the CDR3 is TGCAGCGTTGTCGGACAGGGGGGCGAAAAACTGTTTTTT.

This rearrangement joins TRBV5-1 to TRBJ1-2; D is unresolved. V gave up 0 bases and J gave up 1 base, with 7 bases separating them. The CDR3 is 14 residues long. The germline V gene has CDR1 SGHRS and CDR2 YFSETQ. CDR3 residues: CASSLGHLNYGYTF. CDR3 bases: TGCGCCAGCAGCTTGGGGCACCTTAACTATGGCTACACCTTC.

V usage is TRBV18 and J usage is TRBJ2-7; TRBD2 aligns across 7 bases. The junction had 7 bases not matched to a gene; V was cut back by 6 bases and J by 5 bases. The length of the CDR3 is 13 residues. CDR1 and CDR2 from the germline V gene are KGHSH and LQKENI. The CDR3 spells CASSSRGSHEQYF. CDR3 nucleotide sequence: TGTGCCAGCTCCTCGCGGGGGTCCCACGAGCAGTACTTC.

As DNA, the CDR3 is TGTGCCAGCAGCTCCCGGGACAGGGTTGAAGCTTTCTTT. Its protein is CASSSRDRVEAFF. The chain combines TRBV7-2 with TRBJ1-1, with 9 bases fitting TRBD1. Per the germline V gene, CDR1 is SGHTA and CDR2 is FQGNSA. This CDR3 is 13 amino acids long. J gave up 7 bases and V 4 bases, and 4 bases lay outside the gene matches.

This chain connects TRBV18 to TRBJ1-1; TRBD1 aligns across 7 bases. Looked up from germline, CDR1 is KGHSH and CDR2 is LQKENI. V was pared by 2 bases and J by 3 bases, with 3 bases of the junction left unmatched. The CDR3 runs to 14 residues. DNA of the CDR3: TGTGCCAGCTCACCAGTCGACAGGGACACTGAAGCTTTCTTT. Encoded protein: CASSPVDRDTEAFF.

This chain joins TRBV7-6 and TRBJ2-1, with a possible D match to TRBD1 (6 bases). With 5 bases removed from V and 2 bases from J, the gap between germline ends came to 16 bases. The CDR3 runs to 16 residues. CDR1 and CDR2 from the germline V gene are SGHVS and FNYEAQ. This CDR3 is CASSQTPGATYNEQFF. CDR3 DNA: TGTGCCAGCAGCCAAACCCCAGGGGCGACCTACAATGAGCAGTTCTTC.

The chain is built from TRBV5-1 and TRBJ1-1, with 8 bases fitting TRBD1. CDR1 is SGHRS and CDR2 is YFSETQ in the germline V gene. The CDR3 spans 16 residues. Losses at the gene ends were 1 base for V and 1 base for J; bases not matched to a gene: 6. The CDR3 DNA follows: TGCGCCAGCAGCTTGATGCAGGGGGCCTGGAACACTGAAGCTTTCTTT. Its protein is CASSLMQGAWNTEAFF. Full variable domain (rest looked up from reference TRBV5-1 and TRBJ1-1): KAGVTQTPRYLIKTRGQQVTLSCSPISGHRSVSWYQQTPGQGLQFLFEYFSETQRNKGNFPGRFSGRQFSNSRSEMNVSTLELGDSALYLCASSLMQGAWNTEAFFGQGTRLTVV.

This clone turned up a few times. The V call is TRBV5-1, the J call TRBJ1-3; TRBD1 is a possible D gene (5 bases). This CDR3 contains 14 residues. Germline CDR1 reads SGHRS; CDR2 reads YFSETQ. V was trimmed by 4 bases and J by 0 bases, leaving 8 bases between them. Here the CDR3 reads CASSGQDSGNTIYF. CDR3 in DNA: TGCGCCAGCAGCGGACAAGACTCTGGAAACACCATATATTTT.

The chain has TRBV7-9 and TRBJ1-1; TRBD1 might be the D (6 bases). V was clipped by 2 bases and J by 10 bases, with 14 bases between them. Germline V gene lookup returns CDR1 SEHNR and CDR2 FQNEAQ (reference sequence). The CDR3 length is 13 residues. The DNA for the CDR3 is TGTGCCAGCAGCTTATCACAGGGCATTCGAGCTTTCTTT. Translating gives CASSLSQGIRAFF.

The chain has TRBV6-5 and TRBJ2-1; 8 positions match TRBD2. V dropped 6 bases and J dropped 5; count of bases not matched to a gene: 6. CDR1 and CDR2 (germline): MNHEY, SVGAGI. This CDR3 contains 14 residues. The CDR3 region has the DNA TGTGCCAGCAGCGGGGGGGCCAATAACAATGAGCAGTTCTTC. Translation: CASSGGANNNEQFF.

V gene TRBV5-4 combines with J gene TRBJ1-1, with TRBD1 matching 9 bases. Germline CDR1 and CDR2: SGHNT and YYREEE (reference sequence). The length of the CDR3 is 16 residues. V lost 5 bases, J lost 1 base, and 9 bases stayed unmatched. The chain's CDR3 is CASSPTGGGTNTEAFF. For the CDR3, the DNA is TGTGCCAGCAGTCCCACAGGGGGCGGCACGAACACTGAAGCTTTCTTT.

The chain combines TRBV9 with TRBJ1-4, with 12 bases aligning to TRBD1. Germline CDR1 SGDLS, CDR2 YYNGEE. The V and J ends lost 0 bases and 13 bases, in that order; junction bases with no gene match: 7. The CDR3 covers 15 residues. CDR3 nucleotide sequence: TGTGCCAGCAGCGTAGACGGGACAGGGGGCGGAGGACTGTTTTTT. Protein: CASSVDGTGGGGLFF.

The gene calls are TRBV25-1 and TRBJ2-7, with D possibly TRBD1 on 6 matching bases. This CDR3 region has 16 residues. Trimming left V 1 base short and J 4 bases short, with 17 bases between. Germline V gene data show CDR1 as MGHDK and CDR2 as SYGVNS. CDR3 amino acids: CASSESTGIKTYEQYF. The CDR3 region has the DNA TGTGCCAGCAGTGAATCGACAGGAATCAAGACTTACGAGCAGTACTTC.

The chain couples TRBV27 to TRBJ1-2; no clear D gene. Germline V gene data show CDR1 as MNHEY and CDR2 as SMNVEV (reference sequence). V was cut by 5 bases and J by 3 bases, with 13 bases left in between. The CDR3 totals 14 residues. The CDR3 reads CASSKSPGDYGYTF. The CDR3 DNA follows: TGTGCCAGCAGTAAAAGCCCCGGGGACTATGGCTACACCTTC.

The V gene is TRBV7-2, the J gene TRBJ2-1; D not resolved. V gave up 8 bases and J gave up 15 bases, with 11 bases separating them. CDR3 length equals 9 residues. CDR1 and CDR2 from the germline V gene are SGHTA and FQGNSA. CDR3 sequence (DNA): TGTGCCAGCGGCCCTGGTCTGTTCTTC. This translates into CASGPGLFF.

This chain connects TRBV4-1 to TRBJ2-5; 10 bases align to TRBD1. Germline assignment: CDR1 MGHRA and CDR2 YSYEKL. The trim removed 3 bases at V and 3 bases at J, leaving 7 bases unmatched. This CDR3 has 16 amino acids. CDR3 amino acids: CASSHRQGTGEETQYF. The DNA for the CDR3 is TGCGCCAGCAGCCACCGCCAGGGGACAGGGGAAGAGACCCAGTACTTC.

This chain connects TRBV9 to TRBJ2-1; no definite D call. Germline V gives CDR1 SGDLS, CDR2 YYNGEE. V dropped 0 bases and J dropped 2 bases, with 9 bases sitting between them. The CDR3 length is 15 residues. CDR3 protein: CASSVGRKTYNEQFF. The CDR3 DNA sequence: TGTGCCAGCAGCGTAGGCAGGAAGACCTACAATGAGCAGTTCTTC.

The chain is built from TRBV7-9 and TRBJ1-2, with D possibly matching TRBD1 (6 bases). CDR3 length: 14 residues. Germline lookup yields CDR1 SEHNR and CDR2 FQNEAQ (reference sequence). The germline V and J ends were trimmed by 3 bases and 4 bases, with 12 bases remaining between them. DNA of the CDR3: TGTGCCAGCAGCTTGAGTGGACAGTCCTATGGCTACACCTTC. It yields the protein CASSLSGQSYGYTF.

The chain has TRBV4-2 and TRBJ1-5; D remains ambiguous. Germline V gene data show CDR1 as LGHNA and CDR2 as YNFKEQ. This CDR3 has 13 amino acids. V lost 4 bases and J lost 7, with 11 bases in between. This CDR3 reads CASSLETGQPQHF. In DNA, the CDR3 is TGTGCCAGCAGCCTTGAGACCGGACAGCCCCAGCATTTT.

The chain employs TRBV20-1 and TRBJ2-7; TRBD1 might be the D (6 bases). Germline lookup yields CDR1 DFQATT and CDR2 SNEGSKA (reference sequence). The V end was cut by 6 bases, the J end by 5 bases, with 11 bases between. CDR3 size: 11 residues. CDR3 in amino acids: CSAVYRDEQYF. The CDR3 bases are TGCAGTGCCGTATACAGGGACGAGCAGTACTTC.